This T cell receptor (beta chain) stems from a study of neoadjuvant anti-PD-1 for oral cavity cancer. As for the study in general: Before surgery, most patients got three to four biweekly 3 mg/kg nivolumab doses. Around day 43, patients without progression received a fourth nivolumab dose before surgery. The study's findings and limits: With three patients per group, TCR findings need larger cohorts.

CDR3 length: 13 residues. The germline V and J ends were trimmed by 6 bases and 0 bases, with 9 bases remaining between them. CDR1 is MNHNS, CDR2 SASEGT, per germline. Time point denoted: after neoadjuvant nivolumab, at surgical resection. The patients had HPV-negative, locally advanced oral cavity squamous cell carcinoma. TCRdb's table, derived via immunoSEQ multiplex PCR, lists solely in-frame clones and lacks some. Among 8,000 or so clones listed, 55% to 65% were seen once. Turning to this clone: Its matching antigen is unknown.

The source is a person aged 35 to 85 with oral cavity squamous cell carcinoma. This sequence joins TRBV6-1 and TRBJ2-7; no definite D call. The material sequenced was PBMCs, taken after nivolumab (anti-PD-1) treatment. The DNA of the CDR3 is TGTGCCAGCAGAACTTCTAGCTCCTACGAGCAGTACTTC. Translated, it gives CASRTSSSYEQYF.